This T cell receptor (beta chain) came from a study of beta chain features in type 1 diabetes. Findings and caveats of the study: Fewer junction insertions and more nucleotide deletions appeared in type 1 diabetes patients. A moderate, significant TCRB CDR3 shortening appeared in type 1 diabetes across four CD4+ subsets.

What was sequenced were expressed TCRB transcripts, since all of the isolated RNA had been reverse transcribed. Method: immunoSEQ multiplex PCR; TCRdb's copy keeps in-frame clones and lacks some. The sample consists of about 390,000 clones, over 8.5% of them appearing once. This CDR3 comprises 16 residues. A sort by CD45RO/CCR7/CD25/CD127/CD95/CD27 yielded CD4+ naive, central memory, regulatory and stem cell-like memory cells. In regard to this clone: Its antigen is not identified.

The origin of this receptor is a young man with type 1 diabetes. Sequencing was performed on central memory CD4+ T cells from blood. This chain links TRBV21-1 with TRBJ2-7; no DNA check was done on the table's D call, TRBD1. TRBV21-1 is reported as a pseudogene. The DNA for the CDR3 is TGTGCCAGCAGCAAAGGGGGGGGACAGGCATCCTACGAGCAGTACTTC. It codes for CASSKGGGQASYEQYF.